Listed below are T cell receptor beta chains from one sample, sequenced in a study of control samples from healthy donors and cancer patients. Assay used: immunoSEQ multiplex PCR; TCRdb lists only in-frame clones, some missing. The table has 55,000 to 80,000 clones, approximately 89% seen once; the top ten hold less than 6.5%. Sequencing input: PBMCs. These receptors came from a man in his 60s with colorectal cancer. The CDR3 runs from the conserved cysteine through the conserved F or W. A D gene is named only where the DNA matches it firmly. Rows may omit the clone size; those that give it use once, few, many or a size class.

TRBJ1-2 | NA | TRBD1 | TRBV28 | TGTGCCAGCATTGTGGGACAGGGGGCGTCTGGCTACACCTTC | CASIVGQGASGYTF
TRBJ2-1 | once | TRBD2 | TRBV2 | TGTGCCAGCAGTTACTTAGCGGGGGGGCCCTACAATGAGCAGTTCTTC | CASSYLAGGPYNEQFF
TRBJ2-3 | NA | NA | TRBV2 | TGTGCCAGCAGTGTTCTTCTCGCAGATACGCAGTATTTT | CASSVLLADTQYF
TRBJ1-2 | NA | NA | TRBV20-1 | TGCAGTGCTAGTGTGCGGGAAGTCTATGGCTACACCTTC | CSASVREVYGYTF
TRBJ2-7 | NA | NA | TRBV5-1 | TGCGCCAGCAGCTTGGCCGACACCACCTACGAGCAGTACTTC | CASSLADTTYEQYF
TRBJ1-1 | NA | NA | TRBV13 | TGTGCCAGCAGCATGGACACACGCACTGAAGCTTTCTTT | CASSMDTRTEAFF
TRBJ2-1 | NA | TRBD2 | TRBV28 | TGTGCCACCGGCCCCCTAGCGGGCAATGAGCAGTTCTTC | CATGPLAGNEQFF
TRBJ2-7 | once | NA | TRBV12-3/TRBV12-4 | TGTGCCAGCAGTTACTCGGCCGAGCAGTACTTC | CASSYSAEQYF
TRBJ1-2 | NA | NA | TRBV6-5 | TGTGCCGCACTTCAGGGCCCTGGACATGGCTACACCTTC | CAALQGPGHGYTF
TRBJ1-1 | NA | NA | TRBV5-4 | TGTGCCAGCAGCTTGGGGCGAATAGGGGGGAACACTGAAGCTTTCTTT | CASSLGRIGGNTEAFF